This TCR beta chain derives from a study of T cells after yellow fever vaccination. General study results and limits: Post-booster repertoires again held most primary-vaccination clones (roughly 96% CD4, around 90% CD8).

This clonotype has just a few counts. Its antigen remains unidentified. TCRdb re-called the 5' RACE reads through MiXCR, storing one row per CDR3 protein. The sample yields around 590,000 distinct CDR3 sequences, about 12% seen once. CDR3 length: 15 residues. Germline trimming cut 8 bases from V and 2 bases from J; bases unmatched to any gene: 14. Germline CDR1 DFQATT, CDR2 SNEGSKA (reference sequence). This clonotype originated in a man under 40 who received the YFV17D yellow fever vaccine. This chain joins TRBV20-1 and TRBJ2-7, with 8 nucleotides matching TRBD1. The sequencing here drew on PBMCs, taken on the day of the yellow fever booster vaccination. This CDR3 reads CSTQDRVGGAYEQYF. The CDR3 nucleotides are TGCAGTACCCAGGACAGGGTGGGGGGTGCCTACGAGCAGTACTTC.